A single sample gave rise to the 29 T cell receptor beta chains below, sequenced in a study of CD8 T cells in ankylosing spondylitis. TCRdb passed the 5' RACE reads through MiXCR, listing each CDR3 protein once. The top ten clones hold around 4.4% of a sample with 200,000 to 250,000 distinct CDR3 sequences, more than 25% of them seen once. Source material: blood, either unsorted or a sorted T cell fraction (not recorded which). These receptors came from a male donor with ankylosing spondylitis or in good health (not recorded which).

This clonotype was recorded many times. V is TRBV20-1 and J is TRBJ2-5, with D possibly TRBD2 on 6 matching bases. Between the trimmed V and J ends, which lost 6 bases and 0 bases, there was a span of 20 bases. Germline loops: CDR1 DFQATT, CDR2 SNEGSKA (reference sequence). The CDR3 is 16 amino acids. CDR3 sequence: CSAQVGDSLYQETQYF. The DNA of the CDR3 is TGCAGTGCCCAAGTAGGGGACTCCCTGTACCAAGAGACCCAGTACTTC.

This rearrangement joins TRBV20-1 to TRBJ2-1; D is uncertain. Germline V CDR1 and CDR2: DFQATT, SNEGSKA (reference sequence). The CDR3 extends over 11 amino acids. V lost 6 bases and J lost 4, with 7 bases in between. The CDR3 sequence is CSAPQYNEQFF. The CDR3, as DNA: TGCAGTGCCCCGCAATACAATGAGCAGTTCTTC.

The gene calls are TRBV20-1 and TRBJ2-7; TRBD2 matches 12 bases. With 6 bases clipped from V and 0 bases from J, the junction kept 6 bases outside the gene matches. Germline V gene sequence: CDR1 DFQATT, CDR2 SNEGSKA (reference sequence). The CDR3 totals 15 residues. The CDR3 DNA is TGCAGTGCCGGCCCTAGCGGGGGGGACTCCTACGAGCAGTACTTC. Translation: CSAGPSGGDSYEQYF.

The V call is TRBV10-3, the J call TRBJ2-5, with 9 bases that match TRBD2. The CDR3 extends over 15 amino acids. J was trimmed by 3 bases and V by 3 bases; bases with no gene match: 5. CDR1 and CDR2 (germline): ENHRY, SYGVKD. CDR3 in DNA: TGTGCCATCAGTGATCGCTTAGCGGGGGAAGAGACCCAGTACTTC. Its translation: CAISDRLAGEETQYF.

The sample holds a few counts of this clonotype. J is TRBJ2-2 and V is TRBV11-1; 12 nucleotides match TRBD1. With 5 bases clipped from V and 2 bases from J, the junction kept 12 bases outside the gene matches. CDR1 is SGHAT, CDR2 FQDESV, per germline (reference sequence). There are 19 residues in the CDR3. The CDR3 reads CASSKEWDRGRPNTGELFF. The CDR3 DNA follows: TGTGCCAGCAGCAAGGAGTGGGACAGGGGGCGACCTAACACCGGGGAGCTGTTTTTT.

This clonotype was detected a few times. The chain links TRBV28 to TRBJ1-3; weak D call: TRBD1 (6 bases). The germline gives CDR1 MDHEN, CDR2 SYDVKM. This CDR3 is built from 15 residues. Trimming stripped 8 bases from V and 0 bases from J, with 14 bases between. The CDR3 DNA sequence: TGTGCCAGCTCGAGGGGGGATTTCTCTGGAAACACCATATATTTT. Encoded protein: CASSRGDFSGNTIYF.

This clonotype was seen a handful of times. V is TRBV10-3 and J is TRBJ1-6, with unresolved D. This CDR3 is 16 amino acids long. Trimming removed 4 bases from V and 0 bases from J, with 10 bases in between. Per the germline V gene, CDR1 is ENHRY and CDR2 is SYGVKD. The CDR3 DNA sequence: TGTGCCATCAGTGGGACTTCTGGCTCCTATAATTCACCCCTCCACTTT. Its translation is CAISGTSGSYNSPLHF.

Only a few counts were recorded for this clonotype. The chain combines TRBV20-1 with TRBJ1-1; D is perhaps TRBD1 (6 bases). Germline CDR1 and CDR2: DFQATT and SNEGSKA (reference sequence). This CDR3 is built from 14 residues. The ends were cut back, 5 bases at V and 0 bases at J, with 13 bases in the middle. CDR3 residues: CSAPIDRMNTEAFF. The DNA for the CDR3 is TGCAGTGCTCCAATCGACAGGATGAACACTGAAGCTTTCTTT.

The rearrangement uses TRBV5-4 and TRBJ2-3, with 8 bases lining up with TRBD1. The CDR3 has 15 amino acids. J was trimmed by 0 bases and V by 4 bases; bases with no gene match: 4. CDR1 SGHNT and CDR2 YYREEE come from the germline V gene (reference sequence). The CDR3 here is CASSARQGSTDTQYF. DNA of the CDR3: TGTGCCAGCAGCGCCAGACAGGGGAGCACAGATACGCAGTATTTT.

This clonotype was counted a few times. The chain has TRBV29-1 and TRBJ2-5; D is ambiguous. Germline V lookup: CDR1 SQVTM, CDR2 ANQGSEA. V was trimmed by 0 bases and J by 5 bases, leaving 10 bases between them. The CDR3 extends over 13 amino acids. CDR3 sequence reads: CSVEDAVGETQYF. In DNA form, the CDR3 reads TGCAGCGTTGAAGATGCAGTCGGGGAGACCCAGTACTTC. Variable domain in full (rest from reference TRBV29-1 and TRBJ2-5): SAVISQKPSRDICQRGTSLTIQCQVDSQVTMMFWYRQQPGQSLTLIATANQGSEATYESGFVIDKFPISRPNLTFSTLTVSNMSPEDSSIYLCSVEDAVGETQYFGPGTRLLVL.

The rearrangement uses TRBV12-3 or TRBV12-4 and TRBJ2-3, with 12 nucleotides matching TRBD2. This CDR3 is built from 14 residues. Unmatched junction bases numbered 5, after V lost 10 bases and J lost 3 bases. The CDR3 DNA sequence: TGTGCCACTATGACTAGCGGGGGAACAGATACGCAGTATTTT. This codes for CATMTSGGTDTQYF.

Many counts were recorded for this clonotype. The chain links TRBV6-5 to TRBJ2-7; 8 bases agree with TRBD1. CDR1 is MNHEY and CDR2 is SVGAGI in the germline V gene. This CDR3 is built from 13 residues. The V segment lost 4 bases and the J segment 6 bases; nucleotides outside the gene matches: 5. The CDR3 region has the DNA TGTGCCAGCAGTTTCGGACAGGGAACCGAGCAGTACTTC. Amino acids: CASSFGQGTEQYF.

This clonotype has ten or more counts. This chain links TRBV29-1 with TRBJ1-1, with 8 positions matching TRBD1. Germline trimming cut 8 bases from V and 0 bases from J; bases unmatched to any gene: 5. This CDR3 is 13 amino acids long. Germline CDR1 is SQVTM and CDR2 is ANQGSEA. The DNA for the CDR3 is TGCAGCACTGGACAGGGCGTGAACACTGAAGCTTTCTTT. Translation gives CSTGQGVNTEAFF. Drawing the rest from reference TRBV29-1 and TRBJ1-1, the complete variable domain is SAVISQKPSRDICQRGTSLTIQCQVDSQVTMMFWYRQQPGQSLTLIATANQGSEATYESGFVIDKFPISRPNLTFSTLTVSNMSPEDSSIYLCSTGQGVNTEAFFGQGTRLTVV.

The gene calls are TRBV5-1 and TRBJ2-7; 10 bases match TRBD1. The junction had 9 bases not matched to a gene; V was cut back by 5 bases and J by 7 bases. Germline CDR1 and CDR2: SGHRS and YFSETQ. This CDR3 region has 14 residues. The CDR3 protein is CASSLRQGAVEQYF. Written as DNA, the CDR3 is TGCGCCAGCAGTCTACGACAGGGGGCGGTTGAGCAGTACTTC.

This chain uses TRBV4-2 with TRBJ2-5, with D perhaps assigned TRBD1 or TRBD2 (5 bases each). The CDR3 is made up of 17 amino acids. Germline V lookup: CDR1 LGHNA, CDR2 YNFKEQ. Trimming left V 0 bases short and J 5 bases short, with 19 bases between. CDR3 residues: CASSQDRGDLEVETQYF. The DNA of the CDR3 is TGTGCCAGCAGCCAAGATAGGGGAGACTTAGAGGTTGAGACCCAGTACTTC.

There are a few counts of this clonotype. The chain links TRBV6-5 to TRBJ2-7, with D possibly being TRBD1 (6 bases). This CDR3 contains 19 residues. The germline V gene encodes CDR1 MNHEY and CDR2 SVGAGI. V was trimmed by 0 bases and J by 7 bases, leaving 28 bases between them. CDR3 protein: CASSYSRLRTIRDTGEQYF. DNA for the CDR3: TGTGCCAGCAGTTACTCGAGGCTCAGGACAATTCGGGACACGGGAGAGCAGTACTTC.

The chain combines TRBV15 with TRBJ2-1; D gene ambiguous. The CDR3 is 14 residues long. The germline V and J ends were trimmed by 1 base and 6 bases, with 10 bases remaining between them. CDR1 is LNHNV and CDR2 is YYDKDF in the germline V gene (reference sequence). The CDR3 sequence: CATSRGGTTNEQFF. CDR3 nucleotides: TGTGCCACCAGCAGAGGCGGAACTACCAATGAGCAGTTCTTC.

This clonotype appeared many times. The V call is TRBV20-1, the J call TRBJ2-3, with TRBD2 identical over 14 bases. This CDR3 has 16 amino acids. The V and J ends lost 1 base and 0 bases, in that order; junction bases with no gene match: 0. The germline V gene has CDR1 DFQATT and CDR2 SNEGSKA (reference sequence). CDR3 in DNA: TGCAGTGCTAGAGGACTAGCGGGGGGGAGCACAGATACGCAGTATTTT. The encoded protein is CSARGLAGGSTDTQYF.

The rearrangement joins TRBV10-1 to TRBJ2-3, with D maybe TRBD1 (6 bases). Germline CDR1 and CDR2: WNHNN and SYGVQD (reference sequence). This CDR3 spans 15 amino acids. V lost 8 bases, J lost 0 bases, and 15 bases lay in between. The CDR3 spells CASSGSTGSTDTQYF. In DNA form, the CDR3 reads TGCGCCAGCTCCGGGTCTACAGGGAGCACAGATACGCAGTATTTT.

The chain employs TRBV20-1 and TRBJ1-1, with a possible D match to TRBD1 (5 bases). The CDR3 consists of 12 residues. The V and J ends lost 7 bases and 0 bases respectively, with 9 bases between them. CDR1 and CDR2 from the germline V gene are DFQATT and SNEGSKA (reference sequence). The CDR3 protein is CSGLGLNTEAFF. In DNA, the CDR3 is TGCAGTGGCTTGGGACTGAACACTGAAGCTTTCTTT.

The chain uses TRBV20-1 and TRBJ1-1; 7 nucleotides align to TRBD1. CDR3 size: 14 residues. In germline, CDR1 is DFQATT, CDR2 SNEGSKA (reference sequence). V gave up 3 bases and J gave up 1 base; unmatched junction bases: 5. CDR3 residues: CSARDRRKNTEAFF. The DNA for the CDR3 is TGCAGTGCTAGGGACAGGAGAAAGAACACTGAAGCTTTCTTT.

The chain couples TRBV6-1 to TRBJ2-1, with TRBD2 matching over 11 bases. Germline CDR1 is MNHNS and CDR2 is SASEGT. This CDR3 is built from 14 residues. Here the CDR3 reads CTTTTSGGDNEQFF. CDR3 bases: TGTACCACCACCACTAGCGGGGGAGACAATGAGCAGTTCTTC.

This chain joins TRBV12-3 or TRBV12-4 and TRBJ1-5; 7 bases are a match to TRBD1. The CDR3 covers 12 residues. V lost 5 bases, J lost 9 bases, and 4 bases stayed unmatched. The CDR3 reads CASSIQGWPQHF. CDR3 bases: TGTGCCAGCAGTATACAGGGGTGGCCCCAGCATTTT.

The J gene is TRBJ1-1, the V gene TRBV4-1, with D uncertain. Germline CDR1 MGHRA, CDR2 YSYEKL. The CDR3 totals 13 residues. Trimming removed 2 bases from V and 7 bases from J, with 11 bases in between. Here the CDR3 reads CASSQLRWDEAFF. The CDR3 DNA is TGCGCCAGCAGCCAATTAAGGTGGGATGAAGCTTTCTTT.

The rearrangement uses TRBV20-1 and TRBJ2-2, with TRBD1 matching over 8 bases. V was clipped by 0 bases and J by 4 bases; unmatched bases: 4. CDR3 length: 15 amino acids. CDR1 and CDR2 (germline): DFQATT, SNEGSKA (reference sequence). The chain's CDR3 is CSAREDRGPTGELFF. As DNA, the CDR3 is TGCAGTGCTAGAGAAGACAGGGGCCCCACCGGGGAGCTGTTTTTT.

The chain employs TRBV12-3 or TRBV12-4 and TRBJ2-2; D remains ambiguous. The CDR3 is made up of 15 amino acids. V was pared by 7 bases and J by 0 bases, with 12 bases between. CDR3 sequence: CASIPGPSNTGELFF. In nucleotides, the CDR3 is TGTGCCAGCATCCCGGGCCCTTCGAACACCGGGGAGCTGTTTTTT.

The chain employs TRBV6-2 or TRBV6-3 and TRBJ2-3; D is possibly TRBD1 (6 bases). Germline V gives CDR1 MNHEY, CDR2 SVGEGT. Between the trimmed V and J ends, which lost 6 bases and 6 bases, there was a span of 16 bases. The CDR3 is 14 residues long. CDR3 nucleotide sequence: TGTGCCAGCAGCCCCGTGGGGGCGGTGGATACGCAGTATTTT. The encoded protein is CASSPVGAVDTQYF.

The V call is TRBV6-1, the J call TRBJ2-7; 7 positions agree with TRBD1. V was clipped by 6 bases and J by 7 bases; unmatched bases: 9. The CDR3 sequence is 13 residues long. Germline CDR1 and CDR2: MNHNS and SASEGT. The DNA of the CDR3 is TGTGCCAGCAGAGGGGGCCCCCGAGTTGAGCAGTACTTC. This encodes CASRGGPRVEQYF.

This clonotype showed up just a few times. The V and J genes are TRBV12-3 or TRBV12-4 and TRBJ2-1; 15 bases are a match to TRBD2. The CDR3 has 19 amino acids. The V segment lost 5 bases and the J segment 5 bases; nucleotides outside the gene matches: 13. CDR3 DNA sequence: TGTGCCAGCAGTATGACCACCTGGACTAGCGGGGGGGCGAACAATGAGCAGTTCTTC. This gives the protein CASSMTTWTSGGANNEQFF.